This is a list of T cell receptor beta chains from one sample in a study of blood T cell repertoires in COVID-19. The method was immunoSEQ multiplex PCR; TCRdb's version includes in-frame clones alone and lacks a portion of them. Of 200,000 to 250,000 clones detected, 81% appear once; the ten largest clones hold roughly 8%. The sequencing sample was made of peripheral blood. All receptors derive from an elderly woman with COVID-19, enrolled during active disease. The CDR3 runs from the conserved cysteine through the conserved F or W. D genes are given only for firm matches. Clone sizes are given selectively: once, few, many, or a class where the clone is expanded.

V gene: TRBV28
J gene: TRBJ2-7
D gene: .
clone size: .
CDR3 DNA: TGTGCCAGCAGTTTAGGCAGGGGCAACGAGCAGTACTTC
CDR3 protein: CASSLGRGNEQYF

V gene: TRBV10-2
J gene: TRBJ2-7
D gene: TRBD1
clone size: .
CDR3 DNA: TGCGCCAGCAGAACAGGGACAGGGGCTACCTACGAGCAGTACTTC
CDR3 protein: CASRTGTGATYEQYF

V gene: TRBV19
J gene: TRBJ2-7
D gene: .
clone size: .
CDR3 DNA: TGTGCCAGTAGTATAGGCTGGAGCTCCTACGAGCAGTACTTC
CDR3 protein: CASSIGWSSYEQYF

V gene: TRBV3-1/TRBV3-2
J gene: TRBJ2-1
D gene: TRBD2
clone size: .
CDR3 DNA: TGTGCCAGCAGCCAAGATTCGGGACTAGCGGGAGGCGATGAGCAGTTCTTC
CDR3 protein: CASSQDSGLAGGDEQFF

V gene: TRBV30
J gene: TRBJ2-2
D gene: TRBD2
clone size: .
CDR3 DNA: TGTGCCTGGACGGAGGCTAGCGGGGGAGGCGGGGAGCTGTTTTTT
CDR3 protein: CAWTEASGGGGELFF

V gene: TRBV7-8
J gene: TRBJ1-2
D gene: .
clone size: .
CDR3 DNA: TGTGCCAGCAGCCCGCCTCACGGCTATGGCTACACCTTC
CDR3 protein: CASSPPHGYGYTF

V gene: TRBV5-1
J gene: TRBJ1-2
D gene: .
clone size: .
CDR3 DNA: TGCGCCAGCAGCTTGGTTGGGACAACGGTTAACTATGGCTACACCTTC
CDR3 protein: CASSLVGTTVNYGYTF

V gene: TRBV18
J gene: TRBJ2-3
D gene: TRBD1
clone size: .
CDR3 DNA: TGTGCCAGCTCGCAGGGGACAGCTAGCACAGATACGCAGTATTTT
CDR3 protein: CASSQGTASTDTQYF

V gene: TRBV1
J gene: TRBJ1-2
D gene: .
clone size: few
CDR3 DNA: TGCACCAGCAGCCCCGGACAGGCTGGCTATGGCTACACCTTC
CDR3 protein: CTSSPGQAGYGYTF

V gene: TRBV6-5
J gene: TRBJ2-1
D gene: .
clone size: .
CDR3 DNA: TGTGCCAGCAGCCGGAGGGACAGCGGGCGGAATGAGCAGTTCTTC
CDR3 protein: CASSRRDSGRNEQFF

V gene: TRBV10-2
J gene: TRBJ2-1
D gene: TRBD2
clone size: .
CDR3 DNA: TGCGCCAGCAGTGAGTGGACTAGCGGGTACAATGAGCAGTTCTTC
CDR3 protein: CASSEWTSGYNEQFF

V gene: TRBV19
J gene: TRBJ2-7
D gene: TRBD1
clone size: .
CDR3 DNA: TGTGCCAGTAGCTCCGGGACAGGGGACTGGGAGCAGTACTTC
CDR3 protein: CASSSGTGDWEQYF

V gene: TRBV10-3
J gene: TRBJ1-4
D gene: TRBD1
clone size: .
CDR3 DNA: TGTGCCATCAGTGAGTCGGACAGGGAATTTGAAAAACTGTTTTTT
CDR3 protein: CAISESDREFEKLFF

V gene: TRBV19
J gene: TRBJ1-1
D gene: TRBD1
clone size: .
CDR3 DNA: TGTGCCAGTAGGCATATAGTTACAGGGGAGAACACTGAAGCTTTCTTT
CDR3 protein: CASRHIVTGENTEAFF

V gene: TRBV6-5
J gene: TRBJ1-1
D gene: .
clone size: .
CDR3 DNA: TGTGCCAGCAGTTACTTTCGAGACACAGAAGCTTTCTTT
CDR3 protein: CASSYFRDTEAFF

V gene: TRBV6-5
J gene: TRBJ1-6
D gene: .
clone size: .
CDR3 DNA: TGTGCCAGCAGGCACAGTAGCTCCTATAATTCACCCCTCCACTTT
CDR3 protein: CASRHSSSYNSPLHF

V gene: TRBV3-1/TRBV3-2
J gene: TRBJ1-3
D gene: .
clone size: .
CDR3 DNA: TGTGCCAGCAGCCAAGAGAACAGGGCTGGAAACACCATATATTTT
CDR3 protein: CASSQENRAGNTIYF

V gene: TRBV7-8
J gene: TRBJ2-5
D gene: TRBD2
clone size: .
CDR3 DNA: TGTGCCAGCAGCGGATCCGCGCTAGCGGGAGGGCCACGAGAGACCCAGTACTTC
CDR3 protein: CASSGSALAGGPRETQYF

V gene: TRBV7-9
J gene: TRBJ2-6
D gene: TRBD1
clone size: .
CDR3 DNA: TGTGCCAGCAGCTACCAAAAGGGGGCAAGGTCTGGGGCCAACGTCCTGACTTTC
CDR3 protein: CASSYQKGARSGANVLTF

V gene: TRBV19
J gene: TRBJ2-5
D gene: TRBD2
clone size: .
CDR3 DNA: TGTGCCAGTAGTATAGGGAGTAGCGGGGGCCTTGAGACCCAGTACTTC
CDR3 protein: CASSIGSSGGLETQYF

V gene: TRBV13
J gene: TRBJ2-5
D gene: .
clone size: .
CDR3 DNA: TGTGCCAGCAGCGCGACGGTCAGGGCGGCCCAGTACTTC
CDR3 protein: CASSATVRAAQYF

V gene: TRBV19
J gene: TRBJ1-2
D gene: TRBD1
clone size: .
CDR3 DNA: TGTGCCAGTAGAATGACAGGGGGTAATGGCTACACCTTC
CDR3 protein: CASRMTGGNGYTF